Listed below are T cell receptor beta chains from one sample, sequenced in a study of blood T cell repertoires in COVID-19. The table came from immunoSEQ multiplex PCR; TCRdb's copy has only in-frame clones and leaves some out. The sample contains some 120,000 clones, around 81% of which appear only once. The sequenced sample was peripheral blood. These receptors were collected from a woman aged 45-65 years with acute or convalescent COVID-19. Each CDR3 is given without its conserved first and last residue. The D gene is left open where the match is weak.

D gene: NA
V gene: TRBV6-5
J gene: TRBJ1-5
CDR3 protein: ASSFQYSNQPQH

D gene: NA
V gene: TRBV7-8
J gene: TRBJ2-5
CDR3 protein: ASSLSGGGGQETQY

D gene: NA
V gene: TRBV2
J gene: TRBJ2-1
CDR3 protein: ASKSGNYNEQF

D gene: TRBD2
V gene: TRBV3-1/TRBV3-2
J gene: TRBJ2-7
CDR3 protein: ASSLGLAGAEQY

D gene: NA
V gene: TRBV7-6
J gene: TRBJ1-1
CDR3 protein: ASSLGTLGKTEAF

D gene: TRBD2
V gene: TRBV13
J gene: TRBJ2-2
CDR3 protein: ASSFGPAGGSGELF

D gene: NA
V gene: TRBV28
J gene: TRBJ2-7
CDR3 protein: ASSLSPGFPYEQY

D gene: NA
V gene: TRBV7-3
J gene: TRBJ1-1
CDR3 protein: ASSPRVGEEAF

D gene: NA
V gene: TRBV28
J gene: TRBJ1-1
CDR3 protein: ASRDNLETEAF

D gene: NA
V gene: TRBV18
J gene: TRBJ1-6
CDR3 protein: ASSPLPGVYNSPLH

D gene: TRBD2
V gene: TRBV7-9
J gene: TRBJ2-3
CDR3 protein: ASGTSGSTDTQY

D gene: TRBD1
V gene: TRBV2
J gene: TRBJ2-5
CDR3 protein: ASTPESGGETQY

D gene: TRBD1
V gene: TRBV3-1/TRBV3-2
J gene: TRBJ1-6
CDR3 protein: ASSPGQHNSPLH

D gene: NA
V gene: TRBV11-2
J gene: TRBJ2-7
CDR3 protein: ASSLVGTSRSYEQY

D gene: TRBD1
V gene: TRBV6-1
J gene: TRBJ1-1
CDR3 protein: ASSERGQDTEAF

D gene: TRBD1
V gene: TRBV25-1
J gene: TRBJ1-2
CDR3 protein: ASCQGEYDYGYT

D gene: NA
V gene: TRBV5-4
J gene: TRBJ2-7
CDR3 protein: ASSSGAGGFAEQY

D gene: NA
V gene: TRBV7-8
J gene: TRBJ2-7
CDR3 protein: ASSVGRGSSYEQY

D gene: TRBD2
V gene: TRBV27
J gene: TRBJ2-2
CDR3 protein: ASSLLGGGNTGELF

D gene: NA
V gene: TRBV7-2
J gene: TRBJ1-2
CDR3 protein: ASSLGVGVIYGYT

D gene: NA
V gene: TRBV10-3
J gene: TRBJ2-1
CDR3 protein: AIKSEAGSYNEQF

D gene: TRBD1
V gene: TRBV6-5
J gene: TRBJ1-2
CDR3 protein: ASSQTQGANYGYT

D gene: TRBD2
V gene: TRBV7-8
J gene: TRBJ2-1
CDR3 protein: ASSLAIDTSVEQF

D gene: NA
V gene: TRBV7-2
J gene: TRBJ2-1
CDR3 protein: ASSSQTFYNEQF

D gene: TRBD1
V gene: TRBV4-2
J gene: TRBJ1-6
CDR3 protein: ASSQESGGGYNSPLH

D gene: NA
V gene: TRBV7-7
J gene: TRBJ2-5
CDR3 protein: ASSLAAGVGETQY

D gene: NA
V gene: TRBV6-5
J gene: TRBJ2-2
CDR3 protein: ASSIGATGELF

D gene: TRBD1
V gene: TRBV5-1
J gene: TRBJ2-5
CDR3 protein: ASSAGDRGRETQY

D gene: NA
V gene: TRBV5-4
J gene: TRBJ2-7
CDR3 protein: ASSFGGAYEQY

D gene: TRBD2
V gene: TRBV28
J gene: TRBJ2-3
CDR3 protein: ASSQQGATSGTDTQY

D gene: TRBD2
V gene: TRBV27
J gene: TRBJ2-3
CDR3 protein: ASSPAGTSGTDTQY

D gene: NA
V gene: TRBV10-1
J gene: TRBJ1-2
CDR3 protein: ASSEGQDYGYT

D gene: TRBD1
V gene: TRBV7-9
J gene: TRBJ1-1
CDR3 protein: ASSLPPQGEMNTEAF

D gene: TRBD2
V gene: TRBV9
J gene: TRBJ2-5
CDR3 protein: ASSYGLAGRGETQY

D gene: NA
V gene: TRBV19
J gene: TRBJ1-5
CDR3 protein: ASSRGGYSNQPQH

D gene: NA
V gene: TRBV6-5
J gene: TRBJ1-1
CDR3 protein: ASSWDTVNTEAF

D gene: NA
V gene: TRBV5-6
J gene: TRBJ1-6
CDR3 protein: TSSFFPFTGPSPLH

D gene: TRBD2
V gene: TRBV10-1
J gene: TRBJ2-7
CDR3 protein: ASSGQLGTRAYEQY

D gene: NA
V gene: TRBV5-4
J gene: TRBJ2-3
CDR3 protein: ASSTYTDTQY

D gene: NA
V gene: TRBV5-5
J gene: TRBJ1-2
CDR3 protein: ASSLEGSGRDYGYT

D gene: NA
V gene: TRBV5-1
J gene: TRBJ2-5
CDR3 protein: ASSLRGLQETQY

D gene: NA
V gene: TRBV18
J gene: TRBJ1-1
CDR3 protein: ASSPFAGNTEAF

D gene: NA
V gene: TRBV30
J gene: TRBJ1-2
CDR3 protein: AWSPRAGLSYT

D gene: TRBD2
V gene: TRBV7-3
J gene: TRBJ2-1
CDR3 protein: ASSSTGTSSGNEQF

D gene: NA
V gene: TRBV2
J gene: TRBJ2-3
CDR3 protein: ASRGRPSDSSTDTQY

D gene: NA
V gene: TRBV19
J gene: TRBJ1-1
CDR3 protein: ASSIAGVSTEAF

D gene: NA
V gene: TRBV7-3
J gene: TRBJ2-2
CDR3 protein: ASSLIANTGELF

D gene: NA
V gene: TRBV18
J gene: TRBJ1-2
CDR3 protein: ASSPLGADTDYGYT

D gene: NA
V gene: TRBV12-3/TRBV12-4
J gene: TRBJ1-1
CDR3 protein: ASSFRVTEAF

D gene: NA
V gene: TRBV5-1
J gene: TRBJ2-7
CDR3 protein: ASSLGVEYEQY

D gene: NA
V gene: TRBV10-3
J gene: TRBJ1-4
CDR3 protein: AISESGDYRNEKLF

D gene: TRBD1
V gene: TRBV2
J gene: TRBJ1-5
CDR3 protein: ASSAGQGAQPQH

D gene: NA
V gene: TRBV7-8
J gene: TRBJ1-6
CDR3 protein: ASRITGYNSPLH

D gene: NA
V gene: TRBV30
J gene: TRBJ2-2
CDR3 protein: AWSVQAGELF

D gene: TRBD1
V gene: TRBV28
J gene: TRBJ2-3
CDR3 protein: ASSLTGQATFIDTQY

D gene: NA
V gene: TRBV12-3/TRBV12-4
J gene: TRBJ1-2
CDR3 protein: ASSRQGNYGYT

D gene: NA
V gene: TRBV14
J gene: TRBJ2-1
CDR3 protein: ASSQDSWRNEQF

D gene: NA
V gene: TRBV7-2
J gene: TRBJ1-2
CDR3 protein: ASSPSIQRGLFGGYT